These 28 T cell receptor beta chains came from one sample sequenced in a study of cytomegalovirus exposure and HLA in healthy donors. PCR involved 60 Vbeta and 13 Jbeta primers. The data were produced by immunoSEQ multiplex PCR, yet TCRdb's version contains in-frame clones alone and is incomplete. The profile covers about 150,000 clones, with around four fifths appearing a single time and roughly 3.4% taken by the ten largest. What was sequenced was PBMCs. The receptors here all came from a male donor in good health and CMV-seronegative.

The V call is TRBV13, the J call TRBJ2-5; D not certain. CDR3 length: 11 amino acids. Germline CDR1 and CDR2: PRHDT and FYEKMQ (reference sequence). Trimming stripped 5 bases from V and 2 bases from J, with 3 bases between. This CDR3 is CASSIQETQYF. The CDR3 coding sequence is TGTGCCAGCAGCATACAAGAGACCCAGTACTTC. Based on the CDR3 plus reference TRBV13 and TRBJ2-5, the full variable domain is AAGVIQSPRHLIKEKRETATLKCYPIPRHDTVYWYQQGPGQDPQFLISFYEKMQSDKGSIPDRFSAQQFSDYHSELNMSSLELGDSALYFCASSIQETQYFGPGTRLLVL.

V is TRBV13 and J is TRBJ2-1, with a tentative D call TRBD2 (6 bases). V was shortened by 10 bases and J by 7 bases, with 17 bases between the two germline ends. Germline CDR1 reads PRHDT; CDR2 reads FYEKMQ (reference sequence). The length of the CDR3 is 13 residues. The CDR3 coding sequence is TGTGCCACCAAAAAAGGGGCGGGGAATGAGCAGTTCTTC. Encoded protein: CATKKGAGNEQFF.

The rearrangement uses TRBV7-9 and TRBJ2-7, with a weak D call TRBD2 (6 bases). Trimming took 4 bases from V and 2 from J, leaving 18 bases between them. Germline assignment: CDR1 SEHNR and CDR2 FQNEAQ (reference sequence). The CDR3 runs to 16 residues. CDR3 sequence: CASSSKSGGTPYEQYF. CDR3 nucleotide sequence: TGTGCCAGCAGCTCTAAGAGTGGCGGGACTCCCTACGAGCAGTACTTC. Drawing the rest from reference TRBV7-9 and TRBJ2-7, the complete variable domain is DTGVSQNPRHKITKRGQNVTFRCDPISEHNRLYWYRQTLGQGPEFLTYFQNEAQLEKSRLLSDRFSAERPKGSFSTLEIQRTEQGDSAMYLCASSSKSGGTPYEQYFGPGTRLTVT.

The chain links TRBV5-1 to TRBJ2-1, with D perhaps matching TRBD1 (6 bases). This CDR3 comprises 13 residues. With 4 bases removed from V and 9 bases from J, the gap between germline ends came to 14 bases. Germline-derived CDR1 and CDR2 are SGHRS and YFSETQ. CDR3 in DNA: TGCGCCAGCAGCGGTACAGGGTTCCCTGAGCAGTTCTTC. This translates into CASSGTGFPEQFF.

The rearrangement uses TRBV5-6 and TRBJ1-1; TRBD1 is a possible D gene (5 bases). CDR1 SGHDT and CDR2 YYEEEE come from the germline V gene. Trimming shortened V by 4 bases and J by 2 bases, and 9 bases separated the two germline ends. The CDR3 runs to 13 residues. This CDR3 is CASSEDINTEAFF. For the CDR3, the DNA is TGTGCCAGCAGCGAGGACATAAACACTGAAGCTTTCTTT. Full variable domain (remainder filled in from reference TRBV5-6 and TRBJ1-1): DAGVTQSPTHLIKTRGQQVTLRCSPKSGHDTVSWYQQALGQGPQFIFQYYEEEERQRGNFPDRFSGHQFPNYSSELNVNALLLGDSALYLCASSEDINTEAFFGQGTRLTVV.

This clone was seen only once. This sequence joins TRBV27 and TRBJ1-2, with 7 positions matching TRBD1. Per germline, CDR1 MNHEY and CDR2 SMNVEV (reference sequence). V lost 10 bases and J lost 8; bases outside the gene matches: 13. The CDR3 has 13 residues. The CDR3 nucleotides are TGTGCCAATATAGACAGGGTACTAGGAGGCTACACCTTC. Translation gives CANIDRVLGGYTF.

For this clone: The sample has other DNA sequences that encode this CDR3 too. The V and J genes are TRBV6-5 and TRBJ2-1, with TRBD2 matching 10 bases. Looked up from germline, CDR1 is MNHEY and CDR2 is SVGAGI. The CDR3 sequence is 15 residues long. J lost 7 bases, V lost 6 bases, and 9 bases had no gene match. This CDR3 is CASSPLAGERNEQFF. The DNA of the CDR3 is TGTGCCAGCAGCCCTCTAGCGGGGGAGAGGAATGAGCAGTTCTTC.

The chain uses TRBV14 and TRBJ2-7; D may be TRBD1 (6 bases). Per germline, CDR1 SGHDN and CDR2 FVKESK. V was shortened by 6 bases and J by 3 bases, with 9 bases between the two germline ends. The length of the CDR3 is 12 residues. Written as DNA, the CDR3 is TGTGCCAGCAGTCAACAGGGCTACGAGCAGTACTTC. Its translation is CASSQQGYEQYF. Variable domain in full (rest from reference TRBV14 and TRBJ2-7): EAGVTQFPSHSVIEKGQTVTLRCDPISGHDNLYWYRRVMGKEIKFLLHFVKESKQDESGMPNNRFLAERTGGTYSTLKVQPAELEDSGVYFCASSQQGYEQYFGPGTRLTVT.

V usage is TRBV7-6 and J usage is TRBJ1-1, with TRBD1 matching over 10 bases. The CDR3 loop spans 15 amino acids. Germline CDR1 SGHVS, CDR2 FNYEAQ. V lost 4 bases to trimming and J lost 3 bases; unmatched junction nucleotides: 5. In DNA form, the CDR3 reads TGTGCCAGCAGCTCACCCGGGACAGGGGACACTGAAGCTTTCTTT. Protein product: CASSSPGTGDTEAFF. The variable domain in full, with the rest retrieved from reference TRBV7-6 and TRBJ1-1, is GAGVSQSPRYKVTKRGQDVALRCDPISGHVSLYWYRQALGQGPEFLTYFNYEAQQDKSGLPNDRFSAERPEGSISTLTIQRTEQRDSAMYRCASSSPGTGDTEAFFGQGTRLTVV.

The CDR3 is CASSSWTGGKRRNTIYF. DNA for the CDR3: TGTGCCAGCAGCTCCTGGACAGGGGGCAAGCGCCGAAACACCATATATTTT. This chain joins TRBV11-2 and TRBJ1-3; 11 nucleotides agree with TRBD1. The germline V gene encodes CDR1 SGHAT and CDR2 FQNNGV. The CDR3 totals 17 residues. J was trimmed by 5 bases and V by 4 bases; bases with no gene match: 10. Full variable domain (outside the CDR3, taken from reference TRBV11-2 and TRBJ1-3): EAGVAQSPRYKIIEKRQSVAFWCNPISGHATLYWYQQILGQGPKLLIQFQNNGVVDDSQLPKDRFSAERLKGVDSTLKIQPAKLEDSAVYLCASSSWTGGKRRNTIYFGEGSWLTVV.

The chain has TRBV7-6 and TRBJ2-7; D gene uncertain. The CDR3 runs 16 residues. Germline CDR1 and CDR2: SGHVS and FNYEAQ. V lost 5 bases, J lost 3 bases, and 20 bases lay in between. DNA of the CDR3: TGTGCCAGCAGCGCCACTCCTCCTCCAAGCCTCTACGAGCAGTACTTC. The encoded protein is CASSATPPPSLYEQYF.

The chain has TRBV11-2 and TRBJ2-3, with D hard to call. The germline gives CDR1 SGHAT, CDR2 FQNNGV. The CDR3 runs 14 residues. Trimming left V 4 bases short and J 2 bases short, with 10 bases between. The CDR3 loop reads CASSSLTSTDTQYF. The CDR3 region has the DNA TGTGCCAGCAGCTCTCTAACTTCCACAGATACGCAGTATTTT.

The CDR3 sequence is CASSYHEGNSDEQYF. The CDR3 DNA reads as TGTGCCAGCAGTTACCATGAAGGAAATAGCGACGAGCAGTACTTC. The chain links TRBV6-5 to TRBJ2-7; TRBD2 might be the D (5 bases). The CDR3 loop spans 15 amino acids. V was cut by 2 bases and J by 5 bases, with 16 bases left in between. Germline-derived CDR1 and CDR2 are MNHEY and SVGAGI.

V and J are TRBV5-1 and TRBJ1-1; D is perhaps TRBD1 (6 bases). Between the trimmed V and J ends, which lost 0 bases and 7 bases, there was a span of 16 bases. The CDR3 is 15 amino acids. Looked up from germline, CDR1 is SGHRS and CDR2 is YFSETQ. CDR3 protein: CASSLEGRGYGEAFF. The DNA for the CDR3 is TGCGCCAGCAGCTTGGAGGGCAGGGGATATGGTGAAGCTTTCTTT.

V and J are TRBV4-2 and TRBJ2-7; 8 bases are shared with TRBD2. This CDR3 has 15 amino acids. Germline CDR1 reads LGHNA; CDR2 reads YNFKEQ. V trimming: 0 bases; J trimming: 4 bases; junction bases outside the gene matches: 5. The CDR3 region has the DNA TGTGCCAGCAGCCAAGATAACGGGGGGGCTTACGAGCAGTACTTC. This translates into CASSQDNGGAYEQYF.

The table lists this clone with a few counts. The CDR3 bases are TGTGCCAGCGGCGCAGGGGCCTTTTTCTTT. This encodes CASGAGAFFF. The genes are TRBV7-9 and TRBJ1-1; D might be TRBD1 (6 bases). Trimming took off 8 bases at V and 13 bases at J, with 14 bases between the two ends. Looked up from germline, CDR1 is SEHNR and CDR2 is FQNEAQ (reference sequence). The CDR3 totals 10 residues.

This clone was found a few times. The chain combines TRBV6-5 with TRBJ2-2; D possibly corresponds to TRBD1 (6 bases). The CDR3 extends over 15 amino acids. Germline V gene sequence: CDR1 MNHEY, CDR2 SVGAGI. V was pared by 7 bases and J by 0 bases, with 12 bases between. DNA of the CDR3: TGTGCCAGCAAAGCGGACAGACCGAACACCGGGGAGCTGTTTTTT. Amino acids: CASKADRPNTGELFF.

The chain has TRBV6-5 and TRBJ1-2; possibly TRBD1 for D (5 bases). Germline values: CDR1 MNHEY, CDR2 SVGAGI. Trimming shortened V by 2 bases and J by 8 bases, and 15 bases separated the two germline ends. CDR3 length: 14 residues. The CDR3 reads CASSYGVAGGGYTF. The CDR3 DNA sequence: TGTGCCAGCAGTTACGGGGTCGCCGGGGGAGGCTACACCTTC.

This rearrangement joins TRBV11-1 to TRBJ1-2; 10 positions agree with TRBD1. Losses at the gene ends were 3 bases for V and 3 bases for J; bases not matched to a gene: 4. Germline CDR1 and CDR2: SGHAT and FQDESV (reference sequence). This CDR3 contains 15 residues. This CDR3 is CASSLSGTGDYGYTF. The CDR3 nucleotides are TGTGCCAGCAGCTTGTCCGGGACAGGGGACTATGGCTACACCTTC.

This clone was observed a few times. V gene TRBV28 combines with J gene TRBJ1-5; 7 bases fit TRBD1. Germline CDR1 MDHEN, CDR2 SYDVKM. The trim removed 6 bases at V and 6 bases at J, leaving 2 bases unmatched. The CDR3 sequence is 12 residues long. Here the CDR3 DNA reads TGTGCCAGCAGCTACAGGGGTCAGCCCCAGCATTTT. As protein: CASSYRGQPQHF. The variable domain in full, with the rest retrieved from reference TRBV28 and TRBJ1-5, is DVKVTQSSRYLVKRTGEKVFLECVQDMDHENMFWYRQDPGLGLRLIYFSYDVKMKEKGDIPEGYSVSREKKERFSLILESASTNQTSMYLCASSYRGQPQHFGDGTRLSIL.

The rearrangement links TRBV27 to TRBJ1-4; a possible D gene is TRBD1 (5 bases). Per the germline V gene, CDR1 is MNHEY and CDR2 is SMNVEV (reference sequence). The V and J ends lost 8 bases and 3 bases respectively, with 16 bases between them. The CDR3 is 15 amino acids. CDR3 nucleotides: TGTGCCAGCCGCTACCAGGGAGGAGCTAATGAAAAACTGTTTTTT. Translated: CASRYQGGANEKLFF.

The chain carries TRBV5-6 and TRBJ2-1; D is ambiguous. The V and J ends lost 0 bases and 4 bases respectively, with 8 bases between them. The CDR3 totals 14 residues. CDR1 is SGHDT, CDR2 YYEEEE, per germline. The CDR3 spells CASSLAPLYNEQFF. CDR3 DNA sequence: TGTGCCAGCAGCTTGGCTCCACTTTACAATGAGCAGTTCTTC. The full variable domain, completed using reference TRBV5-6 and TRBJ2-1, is DAGVTQSPTHLIKTRGQQVTLRCSPKSGHDTVSWYQQALGQGPQFIFQYYEEEERQRGNFPDRFSGHQFPNYSSELNVNALLLGDSALYLCASSLAPLYNEQFFGPGTRLTVL.

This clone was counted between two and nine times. The DNA for the CDR3 is TGTGCCAGCAGCTTAGGCGGCGGTCTAATGAATGAAAAACTGTTTTTT. Residues: CASSLGGGLMNEKLFF. The chain uses TRBV11-2 and TRBJ1-4; D uncertain. Trimming removed 1 base at V and 5 bases at J, with 14 bases between. The germline V gene encodes CDR1 SGHAT and CDR2 FQNNGV. This CDR3 is built from 16 residues.

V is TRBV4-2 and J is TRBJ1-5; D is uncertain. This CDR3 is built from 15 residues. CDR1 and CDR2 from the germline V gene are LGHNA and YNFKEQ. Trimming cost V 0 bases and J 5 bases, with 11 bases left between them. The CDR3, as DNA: TGTGCCAGCAGCCAAGATAATGTCTCCTATCAGCCCCAGCATTTT. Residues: CASSQDNVSYQPQHF.

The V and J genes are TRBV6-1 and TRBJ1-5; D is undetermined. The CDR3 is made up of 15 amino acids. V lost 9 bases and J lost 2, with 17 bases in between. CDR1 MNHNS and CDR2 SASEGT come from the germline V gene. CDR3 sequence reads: CASNQRGWGNQPQHF. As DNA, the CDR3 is TGTGCCAGTAATCAACGGGGTTGGGGCAATCAGCCCCAGCATTTT.

The CDR3 DNA reads as TGCGCCAGCAGCCAAGAACCAGGATCAAACAATGGCTACACCTTC. It translates to CASSQEPGSNNGYTF. This chain joins TRBV4-1 and TRBJ1-2; D not resolved. CDR3 length equals 15 residues. CDR1 MGHRA and CDR2 YSYEKL come from the germline V gene. The germline V and J ends were trimmed by 0 bases and 6 bases, with 14 bases remaining between them.

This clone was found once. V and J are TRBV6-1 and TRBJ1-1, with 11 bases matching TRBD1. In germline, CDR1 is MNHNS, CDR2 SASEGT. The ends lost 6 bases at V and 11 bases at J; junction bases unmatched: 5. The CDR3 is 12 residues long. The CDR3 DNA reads TGTGCCAGCAGGGACAGGGGGCGATGGGCTTTCTTT. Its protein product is CASRDRGRWAFF.

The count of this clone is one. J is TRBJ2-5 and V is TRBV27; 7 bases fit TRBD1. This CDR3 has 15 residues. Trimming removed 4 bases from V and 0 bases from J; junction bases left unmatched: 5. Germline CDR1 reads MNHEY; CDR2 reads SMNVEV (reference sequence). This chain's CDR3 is CASSSEGGYQETQYF. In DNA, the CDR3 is TGTGCCAGCAGTTCAGAAGGGGGCTACCAAGAGACCCAGTACTTC.